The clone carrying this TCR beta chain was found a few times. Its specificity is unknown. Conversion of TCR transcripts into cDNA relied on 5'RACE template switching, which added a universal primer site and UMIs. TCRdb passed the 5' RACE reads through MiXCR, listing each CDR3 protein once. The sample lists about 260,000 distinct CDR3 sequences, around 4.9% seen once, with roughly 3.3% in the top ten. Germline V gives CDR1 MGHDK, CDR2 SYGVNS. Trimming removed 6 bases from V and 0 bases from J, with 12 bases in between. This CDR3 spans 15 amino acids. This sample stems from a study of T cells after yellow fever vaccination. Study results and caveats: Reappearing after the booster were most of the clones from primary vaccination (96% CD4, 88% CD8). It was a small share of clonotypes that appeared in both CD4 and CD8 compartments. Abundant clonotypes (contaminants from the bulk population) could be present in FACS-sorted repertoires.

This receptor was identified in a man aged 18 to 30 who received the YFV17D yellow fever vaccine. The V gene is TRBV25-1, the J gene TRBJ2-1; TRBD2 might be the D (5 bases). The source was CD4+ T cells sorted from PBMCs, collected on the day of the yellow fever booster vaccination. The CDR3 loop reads CASSPSRASYNEQFF. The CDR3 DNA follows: TGTGCCAGCAGCCCTTCGCGGGCCTCCTACAATGAGCAGTTCTTC. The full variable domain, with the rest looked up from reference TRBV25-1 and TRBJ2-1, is EADIYQTPRYLVIGTGKKITLECSQTMGHDKMYWYQQDPGMELHLIHYSYGVNSTEKGDLSSESTVSRIRTEHFPLTLESARPSHTSQYLCASSPSRASYNEQFFGPGTRLTVL.